The clone carrying this T cell receptor beta chain was seen more than once but under ten times. Its antigen is currently unknown. This sample was included in a study of T-cell memory formation after mild COVID-19. V dropped 1 base and J dropped 4 bases, with 11 bases sitting between them. The CDR3 has 15 amino acids. The V gene's germline CDR1 is SGHTA and CDR2 FQGNSA. Study-level results: The SARS-CoV-2 specificity of second-wave clones reaching peak at day 37 remained unverified.

TCR alpha and TCR beta cDNA libraries carrying sample barcodes and UMIs were produced by 5'RACE using constant-segment primers. TCRdb itself ran the 5' RACE reads through MiXCR, one entry per CDR3 protein. The sample has 140,000 or so distinct CDR3 sequences, 6% to 7% seen once; the top ten hold 2% to 2.5%. This sequence originates from an adult woman who had mild COVID-19 (a few samples of this study predate the infection). Cell type and time point are not known. The specimen sequenced was PBMCs or a T cell subset sorted from them (not recorded which). The J gene is TRBJ2-1, the V gene TRBV7-2; unclear D gene. The CDR3 region is CASSLDGLIYNEQFF. The CDR3 coding sequence is TGTGCCAGCAGCTTAGATGGGCTAATATACAATGAGCAGTTCTTC.